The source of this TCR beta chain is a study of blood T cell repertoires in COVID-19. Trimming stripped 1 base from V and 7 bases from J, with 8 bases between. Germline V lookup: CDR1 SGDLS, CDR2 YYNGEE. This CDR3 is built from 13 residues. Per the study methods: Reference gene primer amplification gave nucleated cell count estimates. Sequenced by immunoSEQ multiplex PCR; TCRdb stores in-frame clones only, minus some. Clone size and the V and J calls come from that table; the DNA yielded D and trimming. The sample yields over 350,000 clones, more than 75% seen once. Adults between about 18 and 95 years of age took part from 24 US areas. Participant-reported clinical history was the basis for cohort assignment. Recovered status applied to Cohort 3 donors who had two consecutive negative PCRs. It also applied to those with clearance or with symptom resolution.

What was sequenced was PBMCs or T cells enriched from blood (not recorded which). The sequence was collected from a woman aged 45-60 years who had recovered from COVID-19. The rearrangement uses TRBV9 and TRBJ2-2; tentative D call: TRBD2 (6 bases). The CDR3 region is CASSVYGSGELFF. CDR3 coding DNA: TGTGCCAGCAGCGTATACGGGAGCGGGGAGCTGTTTTTT.